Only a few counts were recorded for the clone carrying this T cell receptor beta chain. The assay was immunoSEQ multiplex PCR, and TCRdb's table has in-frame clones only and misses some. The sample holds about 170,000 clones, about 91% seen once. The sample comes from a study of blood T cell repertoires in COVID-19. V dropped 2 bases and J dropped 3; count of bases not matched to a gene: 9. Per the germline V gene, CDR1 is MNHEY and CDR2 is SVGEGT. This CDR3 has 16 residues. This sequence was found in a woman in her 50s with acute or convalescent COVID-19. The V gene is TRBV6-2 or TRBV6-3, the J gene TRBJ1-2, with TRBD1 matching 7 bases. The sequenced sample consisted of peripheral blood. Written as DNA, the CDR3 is TGTGCCAGCAGTTACGGCGGCGTGGGGACAGACTATGGCTACACCTTC. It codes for CASSYGGVGTDYGYTF.